Given below is one TCR beta chain in context. At one of its ends the junction is not consistent with the germline gene, which may arise from a read error. The entry originates in a study of blood T cell repertoires in COVID-19. In germline, CDR1 is MNHNS, CDR2 SASEGT. The CDR3 consists of 15 residues. The assay was immunoSEQ multiplex PCR, and TCRdb's table has in-frame clones only and misses some. There are approximately 69,000 clones in the sample; about 86% occur only once, and roughly 12% lies in the top ten. Sequenced input: peripheral blood. The receptor's source is a human donor in a cohort sampled during active COVID-19. The chain joins TRBV6-1 to TRBJ2-7; possible D gene TRBD1, 5 bases. The CDR3 nucleotides read TGTGCCAGCAGCGAAGACAGAAAGAGCTCCTACGAGCAGTACTTC. Translation: CASSEDRKSSYEQYF.